One sample yielded the 5 T cell receptor beta chains listed below, sequenced in a study of graft-versus-host responses after intestinal transplantation (dated by TCRdb to the early 2020s). Preparation of the library involved the immunoSEQ multiplex PCR assay. As stored in TCRdb, this immuneACCESS dataset retains in-frame rearrangements with V and J assigned. A fraction of the clones does not appear; measured against another copy, unresolved V genes explain less than half of the discrepancy, and the remainder lacks a known reason. The table for this sample lists 35,000 to 40,000 clones; around 90% of them were counted only once. The ten largest make up roughly 17% of the sample. Intraepithelial and lamina propria lymphocytes were isolated from graft specimens using dithiothreitol, EDTA incubations and collagenase D digestion. The sequenced sample was ileum tissue, obtained 200 to 210 days after intestinal transplant. These receptors all come from a human patient who received an intestinal transplant, so some T cells may come from the graft donor.

The chain couples TRBV27 to TRBJ2-1; D is uncertain. This CDR3 is built from 14 residues. The germline gives CDR1 MNHEY, CDR2 SMNVEV (reference sequence). V was trimmed by 6 bases and J by 0 bases, leaving 9 bases between them. CDR3 sequence: CASSDWSSYNEQFF. DNA of the CDR3: TGTGCCAGCAGCGACTGGAGCTCCTACAATGAGCAGTTCTTC.

The V call is TRBV19, the J call TRBJ2-7, with D possibly matching TRBD2 (6 bases). Deletions cut 4 bases from V and 6 bases from J, with 7 bases between. Germline V gene sequence: CDR1 LNHDA, CDR2 SQIVND (reference sequence). This CDR3 has 11 amino acids. Here the CDR3 reads CASSNGGEQYF. As DNA, the CDR3 is TGTGCCAGTAGTAACGGGGGCGAGCAGTACTTC.

The chain uses TRBV20-1 and TRBJ2-1; D ambiguous. CDR3 size: 10 residues. CDR1 DFQATT and CDR2 SNEGSKA come from the germline V gene (reference sequence). V shed 6 bases and J shed 4 bases, with 4 bases lying between them. The CDR3 loop is CSAKYNEQFF. DNA for the CDR3: TGCAGTGCGAAGTACAATGAGCAGTTCTTC.

The chain carries TRBV28 and TRBJ2-7; D gene ambiguous. Trimming pared 8 bases from V and 2 bases from J, leaving 16 bases between. CDR1 MDHEN and CDR2 SYDVKM come from the germline V gene. The CDR3 is made up of 14 amino acids. CDR3 protein: CASHHDLATYEQYF. The CDR3 DNA sequence: TGTGCCAGCCACCACGATCTGGCAACCTACGAGCAGTACTTC.

V usage is TRBV11-2 and J usage is TRBJ2-1; weak D call: TRBD2 (5 bases). Trimming shortened V by 7 bases and J by 0 bases, and 10 bases separated the two germline ends. This CDR3 is 14 amino acids long. Per germline, CDR1 SGHAT and CDR2 FQNNGV. DNA of the CDR3: TGTGCCAGCAACAATCGGGACTCCTACAATGAGCAGTTCTTC. Its translation: CASNNRDSYNEQFF.